The rows below give T cell receptor beta chains drawn from one sample of a study of neurological immune-mediated disorders. TCRdb fed the 5' RACE reads into MiXCR, producing one record per CDR3 protein. The table lists about 44,000 distinct CDR3 sequences, roughly 21% of them singletons. The sequenced sample was PBMCs. The receptors derive from a man in his 60s with HTLV-1-associated myelopathy (HAM/TSP). CDR3s include the opening cysteine and the closing phenylalanine or tryptophan. The order of the fields is J gene, clone size, V gene, CDR3 length, D gene, CDR3 DNA, CDR3 protein. A D gene is named only where the DNA matches it firmly. Clone size is shown for a subset of rows, as once, few, many or a class of expanded clone.

>TRBJ1-4|many|TRBV29-1|11|-
TGCAGCGCCGCCCTCAATGAAAAACTGTTTTTT
CSAALNEKLFF
>TRBJ2-2|many|TRBV20-1|13|-
TGCAGTGCTAGTATCCTGTCCACCGGGGAGCTGTTTTTT
CSASILSTGELFF
>TRBJ2-1|many|TRBV7-8|14|-
TGTGCCAGCAAAAGCGGAACCTCCTACAATGAGCAGTTCTTC
CASKSGTSYNEQFF
>TRBJ2-2|many|TRBV7-2|16|TRBD2
TGTGCCAGCAGCTTATCCCTTGCGGGAGCCTCCGGGGAGCTGTTTTTT
CASSLSLAGASGELFF
>TRBJ2-2|many|TRBV20-1|18|TRBD2
TGCAGTGCTAGAGATGGGAATGGCGGGAGGGCGAACACCGGGGAGCTGTTTTTT
CSARDGNGGRANTGELFF
>TRBJ2-7|-|TRBV18|14|-
TGTGCCAGCTCACCCGTGACTAACGTCTACGAGCAGTACTTC
CASSPVTNVYEQYF
>TRBJ2-1|-|TRBV6-6|15|TRBD2
TGTGCCAGCAGTTACGAAGCGGGAGCCTACAATGAGCAGTTCTTC
CASSYEAGAYNEQFF
>TRBJ2-1|many|TRBV11-2|14|-
TGTGCCAGCAGCTTAGACAGCTTCTACAATGAGCAGTTCTTC
CASSLDSFYNEQFF
>TRBJ2-2|-|TRBV7-2|13|-
TGTGCCAGCAGCTTGGGTGGGCGACGGGAGCTGTTTTTT
CASSLGGRRELFF
>TRBJ2-1|many|TRBV11-2|17|TRBD2
TGTGCCAGTCAAACTTTTAGGGGGACTAGGGCGTCTGATGAGCAGTTCTTC
CASQTFRGTRASDEQFF
>TRBJ2-3|many|TRBV20-1|13|-
TGCAGTGCTCCGCGGGCCGGCACAGATACGCAGTATTTT
CSAPRAGTDTQYF
>TRBJ2-7|many|TRBV5-1|14|-
TGCGCCAGCAGCTTGGGTCCGGGGGCGGGCGAGCAGTACTTC
CASSLGPGAGEQYF
>TRBJ2-7|many|TRBV6-5|13|-
TGTGCCAGCAGTTACGTGGCAGGCTACGAGCAGTACTTC
CASSYVAGYEQYF